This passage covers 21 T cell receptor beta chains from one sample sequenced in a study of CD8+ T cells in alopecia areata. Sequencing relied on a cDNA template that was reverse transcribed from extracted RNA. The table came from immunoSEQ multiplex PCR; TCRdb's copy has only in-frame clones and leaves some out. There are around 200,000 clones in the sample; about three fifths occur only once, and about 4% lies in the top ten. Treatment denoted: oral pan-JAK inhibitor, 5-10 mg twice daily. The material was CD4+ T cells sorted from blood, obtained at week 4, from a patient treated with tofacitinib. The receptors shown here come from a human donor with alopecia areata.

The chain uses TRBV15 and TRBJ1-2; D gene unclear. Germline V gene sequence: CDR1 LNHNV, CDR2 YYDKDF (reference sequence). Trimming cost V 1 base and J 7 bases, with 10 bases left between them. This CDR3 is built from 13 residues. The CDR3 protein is CATSRGREGGYTF. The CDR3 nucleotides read TGTGCCACCAGCAGAGGTCGGGAGGGTGGCTACACCTTC.

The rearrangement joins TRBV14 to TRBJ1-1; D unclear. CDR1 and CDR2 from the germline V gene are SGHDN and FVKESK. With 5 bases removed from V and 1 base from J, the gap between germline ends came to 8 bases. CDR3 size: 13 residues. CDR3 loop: CASSFNPNTEAFF. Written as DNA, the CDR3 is TGTGCCAGCAGCTTCAACCCGAACACTGAAGCTTTCTTT.

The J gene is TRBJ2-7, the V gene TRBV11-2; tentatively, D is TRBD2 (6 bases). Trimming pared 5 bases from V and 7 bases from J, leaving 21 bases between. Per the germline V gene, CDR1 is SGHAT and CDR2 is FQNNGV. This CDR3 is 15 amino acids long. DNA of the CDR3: TGTGCCAGCAGCCCCCCGGCCGCAAATCGGGGGGAGCAGTACTTC. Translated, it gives CASSPPAANRGEQYF. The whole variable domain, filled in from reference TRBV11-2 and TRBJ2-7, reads EAGVAQSPRYKIIEKRQSVAFWCNPISGHATLYWYQQILGQGPKLLIQFQNNGVVDDSQLPKDRFSAERLKGVDSTLKIQPAKLEDSAVYLCASSPPAANRGEQYFGPGTRLTVT.

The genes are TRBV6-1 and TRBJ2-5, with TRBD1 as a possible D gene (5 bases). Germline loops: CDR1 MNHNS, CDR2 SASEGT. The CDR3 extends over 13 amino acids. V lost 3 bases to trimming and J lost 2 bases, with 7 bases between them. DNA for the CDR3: TGTGCCAGCAGTGACAGGGCTCAAGAGACCCAGTACTTC. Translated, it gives CASSDRAQETQYF.

The CDR3 loop is CASSQEGAGAARGYTF. Written as DNA, the CDR3 is TGCGCCAGCAGCCAAGAGGGGGCGGGGGCAGCGAGAGGCTACACCTTC. The V gene is TRBV4-3, the J gene TRBJ1-2; D may be TRBD1 (6 bases). The V end was cut by 0 bases, the J end by 8 bases, with 19 bases between. The germline V gene has CDR1 LGHNA and CDR2 YSLEER. The CDR3 consists of 16 residues.

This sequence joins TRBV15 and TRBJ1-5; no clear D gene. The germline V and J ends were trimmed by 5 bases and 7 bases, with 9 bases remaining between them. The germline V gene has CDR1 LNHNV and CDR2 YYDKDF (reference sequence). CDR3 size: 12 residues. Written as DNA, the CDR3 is TGTGCCACCAGCCCGTCTGGGCAGCCCCAGCATTTT. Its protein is CATSPSGQPQHF.

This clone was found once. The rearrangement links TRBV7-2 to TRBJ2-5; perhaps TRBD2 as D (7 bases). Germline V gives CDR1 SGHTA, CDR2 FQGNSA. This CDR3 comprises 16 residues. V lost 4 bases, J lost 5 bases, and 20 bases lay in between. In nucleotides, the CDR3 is TGTGCCAGCAGCTCGAGTATGGGGGGGGCGGAGGAGACCCAGTACTTC. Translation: CASSSSMGGAEETQYF. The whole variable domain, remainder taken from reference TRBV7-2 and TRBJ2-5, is GAGVSQSPSNKVTEKGKDVELRCDPISGHTALYWYRQSLGQGLEFLIYFQGNSAPDKSGLPSDRFSAERTGGSVSTLTIQRTQQEDSAVYLCASSSSMGGAEETQYFGPGTRLLVL.

CDR3 region: CASSLGGGQPQHF. The CDR3 bases are TGTGCCAGCAGCTTAGGCGGAGGCCAGCCCCAGCATTTT. The chain has TRBV11-2 and TRBJ1-5; D unclear. Between the trimmed V and J ends, which lost 1 base and 7 bases, there was a span of 8 bases. CDR3 size: 13 residues. The germline CDR1 and CDR2 sequences are SGHAT and FQNNGV.

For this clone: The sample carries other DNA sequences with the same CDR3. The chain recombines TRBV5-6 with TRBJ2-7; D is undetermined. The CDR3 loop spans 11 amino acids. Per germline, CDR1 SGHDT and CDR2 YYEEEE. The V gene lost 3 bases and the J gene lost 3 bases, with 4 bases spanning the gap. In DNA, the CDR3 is TGTGCCAGCAGCTCCTACTACGAGCAGTACTTC. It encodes CASSSYYEQYF.

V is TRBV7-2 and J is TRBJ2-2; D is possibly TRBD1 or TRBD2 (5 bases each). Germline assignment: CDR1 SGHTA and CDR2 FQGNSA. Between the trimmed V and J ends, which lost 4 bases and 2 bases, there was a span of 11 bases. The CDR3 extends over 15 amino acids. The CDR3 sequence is CASSSAGGNTGELFF. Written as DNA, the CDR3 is TGTGCCAGCAGCTCGGCTGGGGGAAACACCGGGGAGCTGTTTTTT.

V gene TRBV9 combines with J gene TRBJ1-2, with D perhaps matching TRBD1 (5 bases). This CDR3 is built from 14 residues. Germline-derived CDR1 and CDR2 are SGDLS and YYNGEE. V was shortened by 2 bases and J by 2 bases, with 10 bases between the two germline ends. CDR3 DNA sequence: TGTGCCAGCAGCGTCGAGGGGTCGAACTATGGCTACACCTTC. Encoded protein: CASSVEGSNYGYTF.

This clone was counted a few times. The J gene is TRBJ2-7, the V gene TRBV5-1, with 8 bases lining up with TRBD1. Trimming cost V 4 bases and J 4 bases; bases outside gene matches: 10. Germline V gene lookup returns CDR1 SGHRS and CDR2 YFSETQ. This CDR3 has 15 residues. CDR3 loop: CASSPRTGSGYEQYF. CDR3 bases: TGCGCCAGCAGCCCGCGGACAGGGAGCGGTTACGAGCAGTACTTC.

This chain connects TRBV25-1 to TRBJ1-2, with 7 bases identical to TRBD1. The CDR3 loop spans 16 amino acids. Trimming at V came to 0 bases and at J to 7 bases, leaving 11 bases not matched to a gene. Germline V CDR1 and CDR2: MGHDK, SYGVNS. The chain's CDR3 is CASSEYETGIISGYTF. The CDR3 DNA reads TGTGCCAGCAGTGAATATGAGACAGGGATAATAAGTGGCTACACCTTC.

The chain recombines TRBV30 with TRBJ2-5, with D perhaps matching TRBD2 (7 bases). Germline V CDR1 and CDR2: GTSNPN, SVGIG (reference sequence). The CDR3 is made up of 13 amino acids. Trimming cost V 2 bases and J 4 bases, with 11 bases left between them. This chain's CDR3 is CAWSWGGPETQYF. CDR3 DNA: TGTGCCTGGAGTTGGGGGGGGCCAGAGACCCAGTACTTC.

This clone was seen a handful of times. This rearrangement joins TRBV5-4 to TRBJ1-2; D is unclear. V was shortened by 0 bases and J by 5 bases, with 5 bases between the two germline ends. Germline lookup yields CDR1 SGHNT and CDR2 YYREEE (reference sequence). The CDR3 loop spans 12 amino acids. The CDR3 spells CASSLAAYGYTF. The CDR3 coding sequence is TGTGCCAGCAGCTTGGCGGCGTATGGCTACACCTTC.

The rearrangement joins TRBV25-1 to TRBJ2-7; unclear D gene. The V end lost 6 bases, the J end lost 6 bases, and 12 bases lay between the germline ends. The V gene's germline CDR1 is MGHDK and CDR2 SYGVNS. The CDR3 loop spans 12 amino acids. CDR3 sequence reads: CASRSGGGEQYF. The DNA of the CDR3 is TGTGCCAGCAGGTCAGGCGGTGGCGAGCAGTACTTC.

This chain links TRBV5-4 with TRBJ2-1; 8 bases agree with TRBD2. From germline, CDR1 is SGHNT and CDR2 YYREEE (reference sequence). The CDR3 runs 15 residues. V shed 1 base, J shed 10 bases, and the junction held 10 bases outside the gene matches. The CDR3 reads CASSLTIAGLDEQFF. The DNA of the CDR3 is TGTGCCAGCAGCTTGACAATAGCGGGGCTGGACGAGCAGTTCTTC.

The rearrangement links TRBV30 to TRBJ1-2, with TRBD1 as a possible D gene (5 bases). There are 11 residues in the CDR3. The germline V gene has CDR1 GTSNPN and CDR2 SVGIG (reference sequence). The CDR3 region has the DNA TGTATGTGTGGCAGGGAGGGTGGCTACACCTTC. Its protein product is CMCGREGGYTF.

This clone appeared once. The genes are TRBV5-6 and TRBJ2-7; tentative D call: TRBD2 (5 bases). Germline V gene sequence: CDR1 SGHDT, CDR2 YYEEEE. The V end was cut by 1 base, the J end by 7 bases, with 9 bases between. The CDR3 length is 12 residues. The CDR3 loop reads CASSLRRGEQYF. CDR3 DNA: TGTGCCAGCAGCTTGAGGCGCGGGGAGCAGTACTTC.

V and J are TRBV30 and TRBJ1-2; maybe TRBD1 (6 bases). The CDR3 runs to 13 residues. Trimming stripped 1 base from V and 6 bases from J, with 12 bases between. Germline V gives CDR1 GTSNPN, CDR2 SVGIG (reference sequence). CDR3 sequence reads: CAWSGVNRDGYTF. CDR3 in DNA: TGTGCCTGGAGTGGCGTGAACAGGGATGGCTACACCTTC.

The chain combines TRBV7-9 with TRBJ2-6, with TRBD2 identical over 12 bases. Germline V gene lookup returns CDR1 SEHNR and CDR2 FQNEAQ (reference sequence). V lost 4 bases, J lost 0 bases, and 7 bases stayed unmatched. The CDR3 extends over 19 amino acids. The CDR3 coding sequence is TGTGCCAGCAGCTCACCGCTAGCGGGGGGGATCTCTGGGGCCAACGTCCTGACTTTC. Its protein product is CASSSPLAGGISGANVLTF.